One and the same sample provided the 21 T cell receptor beta chains below, sequenced in a study of T cells expressing NK-cell markers. No DNA is given; TCRdb re-called the 5' RACE reads and lists each CDR3 protein once. Here the sample table reports 440,000 or so distinct CDR3 sequences. Sequencing was performed on blood T cells: a sorted CD56 or NKG2C T cell subset, CD4+ or CD8+ T cells, or bulk PBMC T cells (not recorded which). The receptor set was obtained from a woman aged 18 to 75 in good health.

The chain links TRBV6-1 to TRBJ2-1. The CDR3 has 15 amino acids. Germline CDR1 reads MNHNS; CDR2 reads SASEGT. CDR3 sequence reads: CASSKPTSTYNEQFF.

This chain links TRBV24-1 with TRBJ2-1; the D call from TCRdb, TRBD1, cannot be confirmed without DNA. The germline V gene encodes CDR1 KGHDR and CDR2 SFDVKD. CDR3 length: 16 amino acids. The CDR3 is CATSDAGQGSYNEQFF.

The J gene is TRBJ2-7, the V gene TRBV7-9. Germline CDR1 and CDR2: SEHNR and FQNEAQ (reference sequence). The CDR3 totals 14 residues. The CDR3 reads CASSKAFGAYEQYF. The variable domain in full, completed from reference TRBV7-9 and TRBJ2-7, reads DTGVSQNPRHKITKRGQNVTFRCDPISEHNRLYWYRQTLGQGPEFLTYFQNEAQLEKSRLLSDRFSAERPKGSFSTLEIQRTEQGDSAMYLCASSKAFGAYEQYFGPGTRLTVT.

J is TRBJ2-7 and V is TRBV7-2; as DNA is missing, the TRBD2 call by TCRdb cannot be tested. The CDR3 spans 15 residues. The germline CDR1 and CDR2 sequences are SGHTA and FQGNSA. CDR3 region: CASSATSGSAYEQYF. The variable domain in full, with the rest retrieved from reference TRBV7-2 and TRBJ2-7, is GAGVSQSPSNKVTEKGKDVELRCDPISGHTALYWYRQSLGQGLEFLIYFQGNSAPDKSGLPSDRFSAERTGGSVSTLTIQRTQQEDSAVYLCASSATSGSAYEQYFGPGTRLTVT.

J is TRBJ2-1 and V is TRBV20-1; TCRdb outputs TRBD1, but without DNA this stays unchecked. Germline V gene sequence: CDR1 DFQATT, CDR2 SNEGSKA (reference sequence). This CDR3 spans 12 amino acids. The CDR3 protein is CSAGAGRNEQFF.

The chain combines TRBV25-1 with TRBJ1-1; the D call of TRBD1 rests on TCRdb alone, since no DNA is present to check it. The CDR3 runs 15 residues. The germline V gene encodes CDR1 MGHDK and CDR2 SYGVNS. The CDR3 sequence is CASSDDRVLGTEAFF.

The rearrangement joins TRBV19 to TRBJ1-4. This CDR3 contains 14 residues. Looked up from germline, CDR1 is LNHDA and CDR2 is SQIVND (reference sequence). CDR3 in amino acids: CATRQGTNNEKLFF. The complete variable domain, with remaining parts taken from reference TRBV19 and TRBJ1-4, reads DGGITQSPKYLFRKEGQNVTLSCEQNLNHDAMYWYRQDPGQGLRLIYYSQIVNDFQKGDIAEGYSVSREKKESFPLTVTSAQKNPTAFYLCATRQGTNNEKLFFGSGTQLSVL.

This chain connects TRBV2 to TRBJ2-3; TCRdb reports TRBD1, a call that lacks DNA to check it against. The CDR3 is 16 residues long. Germline V lookup: CDR1 SNHLY, CDR2 FYNNEI. Here the CDR3 reads CASTPDPDRGTDTQYF.

This chain uses TRBV12-3 or TRBV12-4 with TRBJ2-2. This CDR3 contains 14 residues. The CDR3 region is CASTHSEGTGELFF.

V is TRBV3-1 and J is TRBJ2-1; TCRdb lists TRBD1, though no DNA is available to test this call. Germline values: CDR1 LGHDT, CDR2 YNNKEL (reference sequence). This CDR3 comprises 18 residues. Here the CDR3 reads CASSQIPPSPWSYNEQFF.

V is TRBV29-1 and J is TRBJ1-4. Germline CDR1 reads SQVTM; CDR2 reads ANQGSEA. CDR3 size: 12 residues. This chain's CDR3 is CSVVTVNEKLFF.

V usage is TRBV5-5 and J usage is TRBJ2-2; absent DNA, TCRdb's TRBD1 call cannot be checked. Per the germline V gene, CDR1 is SGHKS and CDR2 is YYEKEE (reference sequence). The CDR3 consists of 15 residues. CDR3 loop: CASSLTSGSPGELFF. Full variable domain (missing parts from reference TRBV5-5 and TRBJ2-2): DAGVTQSPTHLIKTRGQQVTLRCSPISGHKSVSWYQQVLGQGPQFIFQYYEKEERGRGNFPDRFSARQFPNYSSELNVNALLLGDSALYLCASSLTSGSPGELFFGEGSRLTVL.

V usage is TRBV7-8 and J usage is TRBJ2-1; lacking DNA, the TRBD1 call made by TCRdb goes unchecked. CDR3 size: 15 residues. In germline, CDR1 is SGHVS, CDR2 FQNEAQ. The CDR3 spells CASSSRSRGDNEQFF. Complete variable domain (other parts from reference TRBV7-8 and TRBJ2-1): GAGVSQSPRYKVAKRGQDVALRCDPISGHVSLFWYQQALGQGPEFLTYFQNEAQLDKSGLPSDRFFAERPEGSVSTLKIQRTQQEDSAVYLCASSSRSRGDNEQFFGPGTRLTVL.

This chain joins TRBV20-1 and TRBJ2-2; TCRdb returns TRBD2, unconfirmable since there is no DNA. This CDR3 has 14 residues. The germline CDR1 and CDR2 sequences are DFQATT and SNEGSKA (reference sequence). CDR3 amino acids: CSAPLPGSGGELFF.

This chain uses TRBV7-2 with TRBJ1-2; TCRdb's assignment of TRBD1 cannot be checked, as there is no DNA. Per germline, CDR1 SGHTA and CDR2 FQGNSA. There are 14 residues in the CDR3. CDR3: CASSLGGQGYGYTF.

This chain uses TRBV20-1 with TRBJ1-2; the TCRdb D gene call, TRBD1, has no DNA to confirm it. The CDR3 loop spans 14 amino acids. The germline V gene has CDR1 DFQATT and CDR2 SNEGSKA (reference sequence). The CDR3 sequence: CSVSLQGINYGYTF.

The chain employs TRBV7-8 and TRBJ2-1; the TCRdb D gene call, TRBD2, has no DNA to confirm it. This CDR3 has 15 residues. CDR1 SGHVS and CDR2 FQNEAQ come from the germline V gene. The CDR3 protein is CASSLRRERHNEQFF.

The chain couples TRBV29-1 to TRBJ2-1; TCRdb's D call, TRBD2, is unchecked because there is no DNA. The CDR3 covers 11 residues. Per the germline V gene, CDR1 is SQVTM and CDR2 is ANQGSEA. The CDR3 region is CGLAGYNEQFF.

The rearrangement joins TRBV3-1 to TRBJ1-4; TCRdb returns TRBD1, unconfirmable since there is no DNA. The CDR3 totals 15 residues. Germline V gives CDR1 LGHDT, CDR2 YNNKEL (reference sequence). The CDR3 loop is CASSQPGTGAAKLFF.

The CDR3 protein is CSARGLATLSNQPQHF. The chain couples TRBV20-1 to TRBJ1-5. Per the germline V gene, CDR1 is DFQATT and CDR2 is SNEGSKA (reference sequence). The CDR3 consists of 16 residues.

The gene calls are TRBV6-2 or TRBV6-3 and TRBJ2-3; the TCRdb D gene call, TRBD1, has no DNA to confirm it. This CDR3 has 13 amino acids. CDR1 and CDR2 (germline): MNHEY, SVGEGT. CDR3 sequence reads: CASSTGVRVSQYF.